This record concerns one TCR beta chain sequence. Its antigen is currently unknown. Generated by immunoSEQ multiplex PCR, the TCRdb table keeps only in-frame clones and is missing some. The repertoire has 180,000 or so clones, 85% to 95% of them found once; the top ten carry approximately 0.64%. This entry is derived from a study of T cell responses to AZD1222 COVID-19 vaccine. Points from the study as a whole: It was only a handful of AZD1222 recipients who were seropositive at baseline. Vaccine-associated CD4 TCRs spanned spike, dominant at 160-218 and 743-854. Repertoires were sampled only after the peak T cell response.

The germline CDR1 and CDR2 sequences are SGHAT and FQNNGV. The V end lost 5 bases, the J end lost 5 bases, and 18 bases lay between the germline ends. The CDR3 has 16 amino acids. V usage is TRBV11-2 and J usage is TRBJ1-4; D gene uncertain. The clonotype originates from an adult in good health. Sequenced here: peripheral blood, sampled on day 0 of AZD1222 vaccination. The CDR3 loop is CASSALRRSRNEKLFF. DNA for the CDR3: TGTGCCAGCAGCGCATTAAGGCGGTCGAGAAATGAAAAACTGTTTTTT.